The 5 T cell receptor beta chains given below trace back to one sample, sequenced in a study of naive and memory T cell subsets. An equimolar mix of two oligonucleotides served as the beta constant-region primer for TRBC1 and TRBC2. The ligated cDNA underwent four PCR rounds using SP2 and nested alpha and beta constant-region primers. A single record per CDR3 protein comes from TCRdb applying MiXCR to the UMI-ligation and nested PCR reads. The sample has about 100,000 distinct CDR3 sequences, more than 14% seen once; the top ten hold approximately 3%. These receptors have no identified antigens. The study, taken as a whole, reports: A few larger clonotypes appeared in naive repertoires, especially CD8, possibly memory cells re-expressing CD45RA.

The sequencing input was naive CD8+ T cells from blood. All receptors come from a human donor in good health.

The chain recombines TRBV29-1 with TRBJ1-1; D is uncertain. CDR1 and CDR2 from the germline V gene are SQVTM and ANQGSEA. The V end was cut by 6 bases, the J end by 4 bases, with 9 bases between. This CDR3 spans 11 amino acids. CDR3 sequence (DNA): TGCAGCGTCCACGGTCCCACTGAAGCTTTCTTT. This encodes CSVHGPTEAFF. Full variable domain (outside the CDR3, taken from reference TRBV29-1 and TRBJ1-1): SAVISQKPSRDICQRGTSLTIQCQVDSQVTMMFWYRQQPGQSLTLIATANQGSEATYESGFVIDKFPISRPNLTFSTLTVSNMSPEDSSIYLCSVHGPTEAFFGQGTRLTVV.

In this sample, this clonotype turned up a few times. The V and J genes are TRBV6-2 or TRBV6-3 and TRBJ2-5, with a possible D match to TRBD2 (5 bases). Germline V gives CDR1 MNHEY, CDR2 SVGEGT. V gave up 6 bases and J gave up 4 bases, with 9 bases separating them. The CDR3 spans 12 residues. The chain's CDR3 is CASSEAGETQYF. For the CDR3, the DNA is TGTGCCAGCAGCGAGGCGGGAGAGACCCAGTACTTC.

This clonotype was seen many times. CDR3 nucleotide sequence: TGTGCCAGCAGTGAATATGGGGGTGGAGATGAAAAACTGTTTTTT. It is translated as CASSEYGGGDEKLFF. The rearrangement uses TRBV25-1 and TRBJ1-4; D is possibly TRBD1 (5 bases). Per the germline V gene, CDR1 is MGHDK and CDR2 is SYGVNS. V dropped 0 bases and J dropped 6 bases, with 11 bases sitting between them. The CDR3 spans 15 residues.

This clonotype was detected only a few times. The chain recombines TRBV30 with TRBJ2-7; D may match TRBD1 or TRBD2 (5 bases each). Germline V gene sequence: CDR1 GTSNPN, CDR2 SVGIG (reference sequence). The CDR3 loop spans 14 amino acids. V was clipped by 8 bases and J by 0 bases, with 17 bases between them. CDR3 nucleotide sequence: TGTGCCGGGGCCGCCCCGGGGAGCTCCTACGAGCAGTACTTC. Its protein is CAGAAPGSSYEQYF.

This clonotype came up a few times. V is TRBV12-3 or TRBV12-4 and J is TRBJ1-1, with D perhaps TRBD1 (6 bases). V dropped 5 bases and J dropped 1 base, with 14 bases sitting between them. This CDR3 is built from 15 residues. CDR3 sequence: CASSPHDRSNTEAFF. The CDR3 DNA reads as TGTGCCAGCAGTCCTCACGACAGGTCGAACACTGAAGCTTTCTTT.